Listed here is a single T cell receptor (beta chain). This record belongs to a study of control samples from healthy donors and cancer patients. Germline V gene lookup returns CDR1 SNHLY and CDR2 FYNNEI. The CDR3 covers 13 residues. Trimming removed 4 bases at V and 8 bases at J, with 11 bases between. Generated by immunoSEQ multiplex PCR, the TCRdb table keeps only in-frame clones and is missing some. The sample includes some 57,000 clones, 95% of them seen just once. Specimen: blood. The origin of this receptor is a man younger than 45 in good health. The chain uses TRBV2 and TRBJ1-4; a weak D match, TRBD1 (5 bases). The CDR3 protein is CASSAQGREKLFF. CDR3 nucleotide sequence: TGTGCCAGCAGTGCCCAGGGCCGGGAAAAACTGTTTTTT.